This T cell receptor beta chain was identified during a study of control samples from healthy donors and cancer patients. The table came from immunoSEQ multiplex PCR; TCRdb's copy has only in-frame clones and leaves some out. Of about 130,000 clones in the sample, just under 95% were seen once. CDR1 LGHDT and CDR2 YNNKEL come from the germline V gene (reference sequence). The CDR3 totals 16 residues. V dropped 4 bases and J dropped 2 bases, with 17 bases sitting between them. The source is a man in his sixties with colorectal cancer. V gene TRBV3-1 (or the pseudogene TRBV3-2) combines with J gene TRBJ1-2, with D possibly matching TRBD1 (6 bases). The material sequenced was PBMCs. The CDR3 nucleotides are TGTGCCAGCAGCCCGACTCACAAAACAGGGAACTATGGCTACACCTTC. It translates to CASSPTHKTGNYGYTF.